This T cell receptor (beta chain) was identified during a study of a mutant IDH1 vaccine in newly diagnosed glioma. V was pared by 6 bases and J by 7 bases, with 19 bases between. The germline V gene encodes CDR1 MNHEY and CDR2 SMNVEV (reference sequence). The CDR3 runs 15 residues. With respect to this clone: Antigen: not known.

Indicated time point: week 23, last vaccination. Topical imiquimod accompanied each vaccine dose, which consisted of 300 ug of mutant IDH1 20-mer peptide. Produced via immunoSEQ multiplex PCR; TCRdb's table is partial and in-frame only. The repertoire holds 41,000 or so clones, with 78% as singletons. The sequencing used PBMCs, collected from a glioma patient whose treatment included an IDH1 peptide vaccine. The sequence derives from a woman aged 40-49 years with glioma. Some clones in this sample may be carry-over from other donors' samples. The chain carries TRBV27 and TRBJ2-1, with D unresolved. In nucleotides, the CDR3 is TGTGCCAGCAGCCCCGTGGATTCCCTTTCGAATGAGCAGTTCTTC. Residues: CASSPVDSLSNEQFF.